This T cell receptor (beta chain) was retrieved from a study of cytomegalovirus exposure and HLA in healthy donors. Researchers ran the PCR with 60 Vbeta and 13 Jbeta primers. In the original workflow: Later, an analysis found 80 million or so unique TCR beta chains, and about 10 million of these were shared. Repertoires were generated with immunoSEQ multiplex PCR, while TCRdb's copy carries only in-frame clones and drops some. V and J calls plus clone size are reproduced from that table; the DNA served to infer D and trimming. Recorded for this sample: 38,000 or so clones. CDR1 LNHDA and CDR2 SQIVND come from the germline V gene (reference sequence). With V trimmed by 6 bases and J by 10 bases, 14 bases remained unmatched. The CDR3 extends over 15 amino acids. Donors consisted of healthy bone marrow donors.

The sequenced sample was PBMCs. This clonotype was sampled from a man aged 30 to 39 in good health and CMV-seronegative. The J gene is TRBJ2-1, the V gene TRBV19; TRBD2 aligns across 8 bases. The CDR3 is CASSEASGSFREQFF. CDR3 bases: TGTGCCAGTAGCGAAGCGAGCGGGAGTTTCAGAGAGCAGTTCTTC.